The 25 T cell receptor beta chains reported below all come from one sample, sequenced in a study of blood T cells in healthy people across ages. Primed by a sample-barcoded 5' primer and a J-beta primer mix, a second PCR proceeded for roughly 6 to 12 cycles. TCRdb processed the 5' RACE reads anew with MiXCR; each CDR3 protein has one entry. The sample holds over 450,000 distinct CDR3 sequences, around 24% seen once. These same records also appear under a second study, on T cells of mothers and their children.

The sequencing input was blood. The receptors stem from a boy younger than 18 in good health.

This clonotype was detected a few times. In DNA, the CDR3 is TGCGCCAGCAGCCAGACTAGCGGGGTAACCTACGAGCAGTACTTC. It codes for CASSQTSGVTYEQYF. The J gene is TRBJ2-1, the V gene TRBV4-1, with 11 bases identical to TRBD2. The J call is doubtful: the DNA matches TRBJ2-7 better. The germline V gene has CDR1 MGHRA and CDR2 YSYEKL. CDR3 length: 15 amino acids.

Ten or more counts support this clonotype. This CDR3 is CASSQEGGRQETQYF. The CDR3 DNA is TGCGCCAGCAGCCAAGAGGGAGGGCGACAAGAGACCCAGTACTTC. V and J are TRBV4-1 and TRBJ2-5, with TRBD2 matching over 7 bases. The CDR3 extends over 15 amino acids. Germline V gives CDR1 MGHRA, CDR2 YSYEKL. The V and J ends lost 0 bases and 2 bases, in that order; junction bases with no gene match: 3.

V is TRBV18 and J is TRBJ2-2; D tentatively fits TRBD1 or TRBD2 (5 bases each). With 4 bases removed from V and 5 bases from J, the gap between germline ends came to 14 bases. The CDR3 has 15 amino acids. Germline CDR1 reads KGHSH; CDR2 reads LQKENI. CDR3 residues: CASSQTGTQTGELFF. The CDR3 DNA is TGTGCCAGCTCACAAACCGGGACGCAGACCGGGGAGCTGTTTTTT.

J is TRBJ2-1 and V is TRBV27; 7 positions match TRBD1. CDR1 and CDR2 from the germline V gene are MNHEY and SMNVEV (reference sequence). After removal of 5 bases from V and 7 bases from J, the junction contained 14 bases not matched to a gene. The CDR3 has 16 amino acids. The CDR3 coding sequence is TGTGCCAGCAGTACTGTCTCAGGGGGAGCTCGGAATGAGCAGTTCTTC. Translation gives CASSTVSGGARNEQFF.

The CDR3: CSVGGRDEQYF. The CDR3, as DNA: TGCAGCGTTGGTGGCAGGGACGAGCAGTACTTC. The genes are TRBV29-1 and TRBJ2-1; a possible D gene is TRBD1 (5 bases). The end of the DNA aligns better with TRBJ2-7, so the J call may be wrong. Germline loops: CDR1 SQVTM, CDR2 ANQGSEA. The CDR3 has 11 amino acids.

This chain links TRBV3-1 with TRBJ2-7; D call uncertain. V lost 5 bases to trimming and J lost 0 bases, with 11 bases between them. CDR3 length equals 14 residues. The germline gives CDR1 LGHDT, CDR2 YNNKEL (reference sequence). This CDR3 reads CASSYAAGSYEQYF. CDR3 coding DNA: TGTGCCAGCAGCTACGCCGCCGGCTCCTACGAGCAGTACTTC.

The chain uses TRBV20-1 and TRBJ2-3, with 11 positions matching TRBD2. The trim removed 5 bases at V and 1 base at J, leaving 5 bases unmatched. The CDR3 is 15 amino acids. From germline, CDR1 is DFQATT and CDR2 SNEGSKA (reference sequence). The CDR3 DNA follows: TGCAGTGCTCCTATAGCGGGGGGGGGCACAGATACGCAGTATTTT. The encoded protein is CSAPIAGGGTDTQYF.

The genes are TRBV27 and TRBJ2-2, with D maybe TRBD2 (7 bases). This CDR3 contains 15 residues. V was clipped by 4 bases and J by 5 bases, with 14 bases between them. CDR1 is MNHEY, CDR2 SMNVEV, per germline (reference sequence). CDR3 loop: CASSSGGGPTGELFF. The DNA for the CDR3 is TGTGCCAGCAGTTCGGGCGGGGGCCCGACCGGGGAGCTGTTTTTT.

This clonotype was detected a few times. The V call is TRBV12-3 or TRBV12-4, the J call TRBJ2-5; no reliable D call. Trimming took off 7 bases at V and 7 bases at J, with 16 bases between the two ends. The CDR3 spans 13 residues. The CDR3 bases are TGTGCCAGCAAGTCCTCAGCTGCCAGGACCCAGTACTTC. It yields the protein CASKSSAARTQYF.

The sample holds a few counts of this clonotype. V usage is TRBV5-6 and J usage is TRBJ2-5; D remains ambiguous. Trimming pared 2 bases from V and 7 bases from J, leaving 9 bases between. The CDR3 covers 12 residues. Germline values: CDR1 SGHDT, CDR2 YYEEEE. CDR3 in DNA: TGTGCCAGCAGCTTCCTATCTGGGACCCAGTACTTC. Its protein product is CASSFLSGTQYF.

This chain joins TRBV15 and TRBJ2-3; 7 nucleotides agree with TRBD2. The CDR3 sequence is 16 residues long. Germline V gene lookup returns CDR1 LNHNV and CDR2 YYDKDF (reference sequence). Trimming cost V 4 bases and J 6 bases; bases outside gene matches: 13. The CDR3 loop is CATSTPRIGRSDTQYF. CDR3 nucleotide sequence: TGTGCCACCAGCACACCGCGTATCGGGAGGTCCGATACGCAGTATTTT.

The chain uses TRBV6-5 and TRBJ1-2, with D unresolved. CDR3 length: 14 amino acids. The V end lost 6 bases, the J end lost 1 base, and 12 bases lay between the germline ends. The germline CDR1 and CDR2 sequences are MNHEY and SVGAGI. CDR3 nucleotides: TGTGCCAGCAGGTACCATCAGGATAACTATGGCTACACCTTC. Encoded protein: CASRYHQDNYGYTF.

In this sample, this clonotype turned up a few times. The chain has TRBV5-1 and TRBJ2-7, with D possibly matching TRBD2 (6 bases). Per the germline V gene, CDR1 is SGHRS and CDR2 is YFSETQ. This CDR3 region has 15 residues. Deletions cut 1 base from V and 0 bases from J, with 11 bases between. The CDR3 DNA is TGCGCCAGCAGCTTGAGGGACTTCCCCTCCTACGAGCAGTACTTC. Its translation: CASSLRDFPSYEQYF.

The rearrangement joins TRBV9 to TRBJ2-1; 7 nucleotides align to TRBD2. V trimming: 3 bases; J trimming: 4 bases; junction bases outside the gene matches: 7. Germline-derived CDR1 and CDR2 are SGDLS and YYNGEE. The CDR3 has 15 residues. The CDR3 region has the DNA TGTGCCAGCAGCGCCTTAGCGGGCAATTACAATGAGCAGTTCTTC. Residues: CASSALAGNYNEQFF.

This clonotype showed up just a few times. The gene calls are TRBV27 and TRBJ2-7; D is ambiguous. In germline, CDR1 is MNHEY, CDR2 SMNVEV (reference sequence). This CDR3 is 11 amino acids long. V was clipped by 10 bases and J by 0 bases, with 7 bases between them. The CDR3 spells CATPSSYEQYF. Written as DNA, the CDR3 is TGTGCCACCCCAAGCTCCTACGAGCAGTACTTC.

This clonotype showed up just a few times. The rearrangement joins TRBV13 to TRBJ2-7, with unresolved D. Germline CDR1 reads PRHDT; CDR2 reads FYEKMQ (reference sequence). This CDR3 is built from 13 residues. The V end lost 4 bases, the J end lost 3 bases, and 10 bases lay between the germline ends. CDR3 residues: CASSSADRYEQYF. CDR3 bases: TGTGCCAGCAGCTCCGCGGACCGCTACGAGCAGTACTTC.

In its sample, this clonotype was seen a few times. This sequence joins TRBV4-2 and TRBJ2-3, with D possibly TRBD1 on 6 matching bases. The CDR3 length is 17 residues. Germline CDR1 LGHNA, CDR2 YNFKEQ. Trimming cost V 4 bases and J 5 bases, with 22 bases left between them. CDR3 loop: CASSLRIGGERVDTQYF. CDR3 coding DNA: TGTGCCAGCAGCCTCCGGATAGGGGGAGAGAGGGTAGATACGCAGTATTTT.

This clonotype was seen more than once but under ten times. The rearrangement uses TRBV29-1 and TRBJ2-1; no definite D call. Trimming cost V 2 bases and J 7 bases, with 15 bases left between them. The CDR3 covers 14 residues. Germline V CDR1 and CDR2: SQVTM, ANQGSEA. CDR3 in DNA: TGCAGCGTTGAACTACTTAACGTCGGGAATGAGCAGTTCTTC. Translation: CSVELLNVGNEQFF.

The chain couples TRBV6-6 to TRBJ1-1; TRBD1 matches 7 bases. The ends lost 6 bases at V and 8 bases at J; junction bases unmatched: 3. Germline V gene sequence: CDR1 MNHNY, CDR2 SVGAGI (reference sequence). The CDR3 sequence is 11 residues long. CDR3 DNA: TGTGCCAGCAGAAGGGGACAGGAAGCTTTCTTT. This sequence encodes CASRRGQEAFF.

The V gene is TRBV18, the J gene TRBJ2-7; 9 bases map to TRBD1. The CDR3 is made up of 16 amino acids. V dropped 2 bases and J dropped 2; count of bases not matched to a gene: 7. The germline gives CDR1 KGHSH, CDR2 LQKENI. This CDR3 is CASSPTGTGSPYEQYF. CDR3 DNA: TGTGCCAGCTCACCAACCGGGACAGGGAGTCCCTACGAGCAGTACTTC.

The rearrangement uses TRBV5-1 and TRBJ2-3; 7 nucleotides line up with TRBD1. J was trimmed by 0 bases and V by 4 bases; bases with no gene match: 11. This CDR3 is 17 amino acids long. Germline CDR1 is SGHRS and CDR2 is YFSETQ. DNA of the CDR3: TGCGCCAGCAGCACCGGGACAGCACCGTGGAGCACAGATACGCAGTATTTT. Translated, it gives CASSTGTAPWSTDTQYF.

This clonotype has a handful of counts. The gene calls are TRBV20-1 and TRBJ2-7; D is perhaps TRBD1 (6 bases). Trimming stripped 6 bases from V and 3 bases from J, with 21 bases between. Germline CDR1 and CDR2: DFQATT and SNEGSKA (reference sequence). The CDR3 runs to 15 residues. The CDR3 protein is CSAERENRVNYEQYF. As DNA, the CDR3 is TGCAGTGCGGAGAGGGAAAACAGGGTGAACTACGAGCAGTACTTC.

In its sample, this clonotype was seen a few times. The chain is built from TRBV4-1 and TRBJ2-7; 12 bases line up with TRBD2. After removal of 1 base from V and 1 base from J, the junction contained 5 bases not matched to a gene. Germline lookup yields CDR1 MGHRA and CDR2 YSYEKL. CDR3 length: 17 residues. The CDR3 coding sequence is TGCGCCAGCAGCCAAGGGACTAGCGGGGATATATCCTACGAGCAGTACTTC. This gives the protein CASSQGTSGDISYEQYF.

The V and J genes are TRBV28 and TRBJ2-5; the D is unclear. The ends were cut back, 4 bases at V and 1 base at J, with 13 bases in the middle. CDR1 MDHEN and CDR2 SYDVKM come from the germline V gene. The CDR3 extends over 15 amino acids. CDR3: CASSSLTNLQETQYF. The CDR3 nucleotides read TGTGCCAGCAGTTCCCTAACAAACCTCCAAGAGACCCAGTACTTC.

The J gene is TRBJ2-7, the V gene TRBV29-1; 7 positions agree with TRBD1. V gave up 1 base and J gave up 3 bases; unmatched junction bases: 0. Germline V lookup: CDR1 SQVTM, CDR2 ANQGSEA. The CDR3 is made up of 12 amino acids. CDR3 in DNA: TGCAGCGTTGAAGGACAGGGCTACGAGCAGTACTTC. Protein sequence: CSVEGQGYEQYF.